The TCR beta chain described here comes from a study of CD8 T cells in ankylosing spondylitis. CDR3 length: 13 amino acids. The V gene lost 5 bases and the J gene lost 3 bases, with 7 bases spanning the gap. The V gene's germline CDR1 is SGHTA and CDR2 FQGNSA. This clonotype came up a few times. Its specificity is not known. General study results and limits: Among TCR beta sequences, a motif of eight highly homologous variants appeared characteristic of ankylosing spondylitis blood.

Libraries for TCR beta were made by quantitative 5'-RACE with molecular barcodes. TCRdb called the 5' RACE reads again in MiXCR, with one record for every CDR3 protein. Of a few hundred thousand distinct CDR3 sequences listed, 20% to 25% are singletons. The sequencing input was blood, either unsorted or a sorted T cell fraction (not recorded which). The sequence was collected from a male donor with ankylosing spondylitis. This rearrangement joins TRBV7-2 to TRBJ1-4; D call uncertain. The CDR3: CASSARANEKLFF. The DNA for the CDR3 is TGTGCCAGCAGCGCTAGGGCTAATGAAAAACTGTTTTTT.